These 19 T cell receptor beta chains were sequenced from one sample in a study of breast tumors, draining lymph nodes, adjacent tissues. TCRdb redid the calling of the multiplex PCR reads with MiXCR, one entry per CDR3 protein. The sample has approximately 21,000 distinct CDR3 sequences, roughly two fifths seen once. The sequenced sample was breast tumor tissue. The receptors derive from a female donor with breast cancer. Some clones in this sample may be carry-over from other donors' samples.

The genes are TRBV20-1 and TRBJ2-5, with D possibly matching TRBD2 (5 bases). Trimming took off 6 bases at V and 10 bases at J, with 24 bases between the two ends. The CDR3 runs to 14 residues. The germline V gene has CDR1 DFQATT and CDR2 SNEGSKA (reference sequence). The CDR3 sequence is CSADGVGSIGDQYF. CDR3 sequence (DNA): TGCAGTGCCGACGGCGTTGGGAGTATAGGCGACCAGTACTTC.

This clonotype was seen ten or more times. V usage is TRBV11-2 and J usage is TRBJ2-1; D unresolved. This CDR3 contains 16 residues. Looked up from germline, CDR1 is SGHAT and CDR2 is FQNNGV. V was cut by 5 bases and J by 7 bases, with 21 bases left in between. The CDR3 region has the DNA TGTGCCAGCAGCCCGACCGTCAGTCAAGTCGCGAATGAGCAGTTCTTC. Amino acids: CASSPTVSQVANEQFF.

This clonotype was detected ten times or more. The chain uses TRBV14 and TRBJ2-7; tentatively, D is TRBD1 or TRBD2 (5 bases each). Trimming pared 5 bases from V and 2 bases from J, leaving 13 bases between. The CDR3 loop spans 14 amino acids. CDR1 SGHDN and CDR2 FVKESK come from the germline V gene. This CDR3 is CASSISRGAYEQYF. For the CDR3, the DNA is TGTGCCAGCAGCATAAGTCGGGGCGCCTACGAGCAGTACTTC. Looking up the rest from reference TRBV14 and TRBJ2-7 gives the full variable domain: EAGVTQFPSHSVIEKGQTVTLRCDPISGHDNLYWYRRVMGKEIKFLLHFVKESKQDESGMPNNRFLAERTGGTYSTLKVQPAELEDSGVYFCASSISRGAYEQYFGPGTRLTVT.

This clonotype was counted ten times or more. The chain couples TRBV19 to TRBJ1-5; 7 bases fit TRBD1. CDR1 and CDR2 (germline): LNHDA, SQIVND (reference sequence). The J segment lost 0 bases and the V segment lost 5 bases, leaving 4 bases of the junction unmatched. The CDR3 is made up of 15 amino acids. CDR3 nucleotide sequence: TGTGCCAGTAGTCCCGAGGGGGCTAGCAATCAGCCCCAGCATTTT. This sequence encodes CASSPEGASNQPQHF.

This clonotype was counted many times. The chain links TRBV5-5 to TRBJ2-7; no clear D gene. Germline loops: CDR1 SGHKS, CDR2 YYEKEE (reference sequence). There are 15 residues in the CDR3. Trimming stripped 1 base from V and 5 bases from J, with 16 bases between. Here the CDR3 reads CASSLSPPSVNEQYF. CDR3 sequence (DNA): TGTGCCAGCAGCTTGTCACCACCGTCGGTGAACGAGCAGTACTTC.

The gene calls are TRBV10-3 and TRBJ2-2, with TRBD2 identical over 10 bases. This CDR3 has 15 amino acids. The J segment lost 5 bases and the V segment lost 11 bases, leaving 11 bases of the junction unmatched. CDR1 and CDR2 (germline): ENHRY, SYGVKD. CDR3 bases: TGTGCCTCCGGAGCTAGCGGGAGTGGAACCGGGGAGCTGTTTTTT. The encoded protein is CASGASGSGTGELFF.

This clonotype showed up many times. A much larger clone differs from this one at a single base, so this may be a read error. The V and J genes are TRBV11-2 and TRBJ2-7, with TRBD1 as a possible D gene (5 bases). The germline V gene has CDR1 SGHAT and CDR2 FQNNGV. This CDR3 has 17 residues. The V end lost 0 bases, the J end lost 2 bases, and 17 bases lay between the germline ends. This chain's CDR3 is CASSLDRRARFPYEQYF. In DNA, the CDR3 is TGTGCCAGCAGCTTAGACCGCAGGGCAAGGTTTCCCTACGAGCAGTACTTC.

On this clonotype itself: The junction differs from germline at one of its ends, possibly a read error. V is TRBV5-1 and J is TRBJ1-6; D gene unclear. The CDR3 extends over 14 amino acids. The germline V gene encodes CDR1 SGHRS and CDR2 YFSETQ. CDR3 sequence: CASSSETENSPLHF. In DNA, the CDR3 is TGCGCCAGCAGCTCCGAGACGGAGAATTCCCCCCTCCACTTT. Combining the CDR3 with reference TRBV5-1 and TRBJ1-6 gives the whole variable domain KAGVTQTPRYLIKTRGQQVTLSCSPISGHRSVSWYQQTPGQGLQFLFEYFSETQRNKGNFPGRFSGRQFSNSRSEMNVSTLELGDSALYLCASSSETENSPLHFGNGTRLTVT.

This clonotype was observed a few times. CDR3 DNA: TGTGCCACCGCCGTGGGGGGGATGGAGACCCAGTACTTC. Translated: CATAVGGMETQYF. The chain employs TRBV24-1 and TRBJ2-5, with 7 bases fitting TRBD2. Looked up from germline, CDR1 is KGHDR and CDR2 is SFDVKD. The V segment lost 9 bases and the J segment 5 bases; nucleotides outside the gene matches: 8. The CDR3 has 13 residues.

In this sample, this clonotype turned up many times. CDR3 nucleotide sequence: TGCGCCAGCAGCCGTGGGATAGCGGGGGGGGCTCCTAGAGATACGCAGTATTTT. Translated: CASSRGIAGGAPRDTQYF. The chain couples TRBV4-1 to TRBJ2-3; 11 bases are a match to TRBD2. The CDR3 runs to 18 residues. V was pared by 4 bases and J by 5 bases, with 14 bases of the junction left unmatched. The germline V gene encodes CDR1 MGHRA and CDR2 YSYEKL.

The chain recombines TRBV6-6 with TRBJ2-3, with D perhaps matching TRBD2 (5 bases). V lost 7 bases, J lost 1 base, and 9 bases lay in between. Looked up from germline, CDR1 is MNHNY and CDR2 is SVGAGI (reference sequence). This CDR3 spans 13 amino acids. In DNA, the CDR3 is TGTGCCAGCAACAAGGAGGGCACAGATACGCAGTATTTT. The encoded protein is CASNKEGTDTQYF.

This chain joins TRBV15 and TRBJ1-4; D ambiguous. Germline-derived CDR1 and CDR2 are LNHNV and YYDKDF (reference sequence). The CDR3 totals 13 residues. V was pared by 0 bases and J by 11 bases, with 10 bases between. DNA for the CDR3: TGTGCCACCAGCAGAGATTTTAAGACTAAACTGTTTTTT. Translation: CATSRDFKTKLFF.

This chain links TRBV7-9 with TRBJ1-6; the match to TRBD1 covers 8 bases. The CDR3 has 16 amino acids. Germline CDR1 reads SEHNR; CDR2 reads FQNEAQ (reference sequence). The V gene end was trimmed by 5 bases and the J gene end by 0 bases; junction bases not matched to a gene: 3. CDR3 loop: CASSVRGPSYNSPLHF. The CDR3 bases are TGTGCCAGCAGCGTCAGGGGGCCCTCCTATAATTCACCCCTCCACTTT.

The chain couples TRBV29-1 to TRBJ2-1; TRBD2 is a possible D gene (7 bases). The germline V gene has CDR1 SQVTM and CDR2 ANQGSEA. Trimming cost V 0 bases and J 7 bases, with 16 bases left between them. CDR3 length: 15 amino acids. The CDR3 sequence: CSVEEAERGGNEQFF. The CDR3 DNA is TGCAGCGTTGAAGAGGCAGAGAGGGGGGGGAATGAGCAGTTCTTC.

This clonotype was observed at least ten times. A much larger clone differs from this one at a single base, so this may be a read error. In nucleotides, the CDR3 is TGCAGTGCTAGAAGGGCAGACAGGGATTCCGAGCAGTACTTC. It yields the protein CSARRADRDSEQYF. The V and J genes are TRBV20-1 and TRBJ2-7; TRBD1 aligns across 7 bases. There are 14 residues in the CDR3. Trimming cost V 2 bases and J 6 bases; bases outside gene matches: 10. Germline-derived CDR1 and CDR2 are DFQATT and SNEGSKA (reference sequence).

This clonotype is judged medium-sized. CDR3 sequence (DNA): TGTGCCAGCAGTGAATATATCGGGTATAATGAAAAACTGTTTTTT. This translates into CASSEYIGYNEKLFF. The V gene is TRBV25-1, the J gene TRBJ1-4, with D hard to call. V lost 0 bases to trimming and J lost 4 bases, with 9 bases between them. The CDR3 has 15 amino acids. CDR1 is MGHDK and CDR2 is SYGVNS in the germline V gene.

In this sample, this clonotype turned up many times. The V and J genes are TRBV2 and TRBJ2-3; 7 bases align to TRBD1. V trimming: 7 bases; J trimming: 4 bases; junction bases outside the gene matches: 11. CDR3 length: 15 residues. The germline gives CDR1 SNHLY, CDR2 FYNNEI. The CDR3 DNA reads as TGTGCCAGCACCCCGAACAGGGGTTTAGCAGATACGCAGTATTTT. Protein product: CASTPNRGLADTQYF.

On this clonotype: This may be a read error: a much more frequent sequence differs by one nucleotide. The chain links TRBV5-1 to TRBJ2-1; D possibly corresponds to TRBD2 (6 bases). This CDR3 has 14 residues. CDR1 is SGHRS, CDR2 YFSETQ, per germline. CDR3 sequence: CASSWGETYNQQFF. The CDR3, as DNA: TGCGCCAGCAGCTGGGGGGAGACCTACAATCAGCAGTTCTTC.

The sample holds many counts of this clonotype. J is TRBJ2-3 and V is TRBV29-1; D is ambiguous. Trimming shortened V by 5 bases and J by 4 bases, and 7 bases separated the two germline ends. From germline, CDR1 is SQVTM and CDR2 ANQGSEA. The CDR3 runs 11 residues. In DNA, the CDR3 is TGCAGCGTTTCATTCTCAGATACGCAGTATTTT. Translating it yields CSVSFSDTQYF.